This TCR beta chain was retrieved from a study of cytomegalovirus exposure and HLA in healthy donors. Regarding donors, all were healthy bone marrow donors. Germline CDR1 is MDHEN and CDR2 is SYDVKM. The CDR3 runs to 15 residues. V lost 7 bases to trimming and J lost 3 bases; unmatched junction nucleotides: 11. PCR amplification relied on 60 Vbeta primers (plus 13 Jbeta primers). The assay was immunoSEQ multiplex PCR, and TCRdb's table has in-frame clones only and misses some. The sample has 180,000 or so clones; roughly four fifths are singletons. Worth noting for this clone: What it binds is not known.

Study results and limitations: Across donors, presence/absence analyses took sequencing depth to be roughly uniform. Earlier analysis yielded a pattern in which most TCR beta V segments were productive about 87% or about 30% of the time. In a later analysis, an Asian-associated ancestry cluster reportedly showed fewer N-insertions than the roughly 650-donor mean.

The clonotype comes from a male donor in good health and CMV-seronegative. The chain is built from TRBV28 and TRBJ2-7; 8 bases are shared with TRBD2. The sequenced material came from PBMCs. The CDR3 DNA sequence: TGTGCCAGCACTGCGCCGGGAGGGCCGAACTACGAGCAGTACTTC. It translates to CASTAPGGPNYEQYF.